This T cell receptor beta chain was recovered during a study of metastatic and nonmetastatic thyroid tumors. Looking at the study overall: Comparative analysis of repertoires was undertaken across blood and tumor or nodule tissue obtained from malignant and benign thyroid patients.

Germline CDR1 reads MNHNS; CDR2 reads SASEGT. The CDR3 runs to 14 residues. V was trimmed by 7 bases and J by 1 base, leaving 14 bases between them. All patients were untreated before thyroid surgery. Per the study methods: For papillary thyroid cancer, a distant-metastasis classifier was constructed from CDR3 differences observed across clinicopathological groups. Using MiXCR, TCRdb re-called clones from the PCR reads. The V and J calls and clone size are TCRdb's, not the authors'. This table holds fewer than 7,500 clones, around 30% found once. Study conclusions and caveats: It was reported that TCR beta diversity was significantly higher in malignant thyroid tumors than benign nodules, in blood and tumor.

For this clone: Its antigen is still unknown.

This TCR came from a female donor with papillary thyroid cancer or a benign thyroid nodule (not recorded which). Some clones in this sample may be carry-over from other donors' samples. The chain is built from TRBV6-1 and TRBJ2-7; D is possibly TRBD1 or TRBD2 (5 bases each). Sequencing was carried out using tumor tissue. In DNA, the CDR3 is TGTGCCAGCAAGGAGAGGGGATTGTCCTACGAGCAGTACTTC. As protein: CASKERGLSYEQYF.